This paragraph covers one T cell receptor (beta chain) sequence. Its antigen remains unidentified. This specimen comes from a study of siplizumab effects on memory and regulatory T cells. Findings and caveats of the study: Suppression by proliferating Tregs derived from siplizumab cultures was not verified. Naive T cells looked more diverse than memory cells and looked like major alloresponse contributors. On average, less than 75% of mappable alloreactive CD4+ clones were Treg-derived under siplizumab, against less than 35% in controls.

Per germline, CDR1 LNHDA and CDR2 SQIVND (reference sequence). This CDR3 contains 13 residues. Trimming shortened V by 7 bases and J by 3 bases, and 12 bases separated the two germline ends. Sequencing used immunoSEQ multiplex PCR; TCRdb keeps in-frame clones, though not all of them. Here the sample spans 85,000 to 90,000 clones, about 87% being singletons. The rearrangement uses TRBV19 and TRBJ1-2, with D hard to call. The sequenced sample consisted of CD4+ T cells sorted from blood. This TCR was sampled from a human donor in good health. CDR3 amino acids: CASKFRGDYGYTF. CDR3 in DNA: TGTGCCAGTAAGTTTCGTGGAGACTATGGCTACACCTTC.